This is a list of T cell receptor beta chains from one sample in a study of cytotoxic CD8 clonotypes in ibrutinib-treated CLL. The assay was immunoSEQ multiplex PCR, and TCRdb's table has in-frame clones only and misses some. Of about 86,000 clones listed, about 82% are singletons. The specimen was PBMCs, collected before ibrutinib treatment. These receptors came from a human donor with chronic lymphocytic leukemia. The CDR3 runs from the conserved cysteine through the conserved F or W. The D gene is left open where the match is weak. Not every row has a clone size; where given, it reads once, few, many or a size class.

.,.,TRBJ1-4,TRBV7-9,CASSSEGRGKEKLFF,TGTGCCAGCAGCTCAGAGGGACGGGGAAAAGAAAAACTGTTTTTT
TRBD1,.,TRBJ2-7,TRBV5-1,CASSFWTGNNYEQYF,TGCGCCAGCAGCTTTTGGACAGGGAACAACTACGAGCAGTACTTC
.,once,TRBJ2-4,TRBV29-1,CSVGTGKAKNIQYF,TGCAGCGTTGGCACGGGAAAAGCCAAAAACATTCAGTACTTC
.,.,TRBJ2-3,TRBV2,CASSSGLSSTDTQYF,TGTGCCAGCAGTTCTGGACTAAGTAGCACAGATACGCAGTATTTT
.,.,TRBJ2-4,TRBV20-1,CSARRQEWMYF,TGCAGTGCCCGACGACAGGAATGGATGTACTTC
TRBD1,.,TRBJ2-5,TRBV5-1,CASSLQGAGETQYF,TGCGCCAGCAGCCTACAGGGGGCCGGGGAGACCCAGTACTTC
TRBD1,.,TRBJ1-1,TRBV7-8,CASSSHRGQVTEAFF,TGTGCCAGCAGCTCCCACAGGGGGCAAGTGACTGAAGCTTTCTTT
.,.,TRBJ1-1,TRBV19,CASLNRVAEAFF,TGTGCCAGTCTCAACAGAGTTGCTGAAGCTTTCTTT
.,.,TRBJ1-1,TRBV19,CASSRAMSDGPNTEAFF,TGTGCCAGTAGTCGAGCTATGAGCGACGGCCCGAACACTGAAGCTTTCTTT
TRBD1,.,TRBJ1-2,TRBV29-1,CSVETGGNGYTF,TGCAGCGTTGAAACAGGGGGGAATGGCTACACCTTC
TRBD2,.,TRBJ2-5,TRBV18,CASSLRAKSSGSEETQYF,TGTGCCAGCTCACTCCGGGCGAAGTCGAGCGGGAGTGAAGAGACCCAGTACTTC
TRBD2,.,TRBJ2-3,TRBV7-3,CASSLTPGLATDTQYF,TGTGCCAGCAGCTTAACTCCGGGACTAGCGACAGATACGCAGTATTTT
TRBD1,.,TRBJ1-3,TRBV19,CASKPGQRSGNTIYF,TGTGCCAGCAAACCGGGACAGCGCTCTGGAAACACCATATATTTT
.,.,TRBJ1-5,TRBV6-1,CASSEIRGQQPQHF,TGTGCCAGCAGTGAAATACGGGGGCAGCAGCCCCAGCATTTT
TRBD1,.,TRBJ1-2,TRBV4-2,CASSQSGQGHGYTF,TGTGCCAGCAGCCAGTCGGGACAGGGGCATGGCTACACCTTC
TRBD2,.,TRBJ2-7,TRBV5-1,CASSFSRAGTYEQYF,TGCGCCAGCAGCTTCTCTCGAGCGGGAACGTACGAGCAGTACTTC
TRBD1,.,TRBJ1-3,TRBV9,CASSADRDSSFSGNTIYF,TGTGCCAGCAGCGCCGACCGGGACAGCTCATTCTCTGGAAACACCATATATTTT
TRBD2,.,TRBJ2-3,TRBV6-1,CASRGLAGDTQYF,TGTGCCAGCAGGGGACTAGCGGGAGATACGCAGTATTTT
.,once,TRBJ1-3,TRBV19,CASSIAAGGRGNTIYF,TGTGCCAGTAGTATCGCCGCCGGGGGCCGAGGAAACACCATATATTTT